This section outlines one T cell receptor (beta chain) sequence together with its context. Which antigen it targets is not known. No clone much larger than this one lies a single base away; base qualities are absent. This sample was sequenced with an Illumina NovaSeq 6000. cDNA libraries for TCRalpha and TCRbeta were prepared by 5'RACE using constant-segment primers, with sample barcodes and unique molecular identifiers added. Trizol reagent was used to extract RNA from every sample. Library amplification was performed in two PCR steps, and a second sample barcode and Illumina TruSeq adapters were introduced in the second step. Sequencing of the libraries was done on an Illumina NovaSeq, producing 2 x 150 bp paired-end reads. Regarding the original processing steps: Reads were demultiplexed and collapsed into UMI-guided consensus sequences with migec v1.2.7. Using mixcr v2.1.11, UMI consensuses were aligned to TRA and TRB V and J templates and then assembled into clonotypes. Expanded or contracted clonotypes were those called significant by both edgeR and NoisET, with noise models trained on biological replicates. edgeR calls used a false discovery rate-adjusted p below 0.01 and a log2 fold-change threshold of 1. As an exploratory analysis of dynamics, PCA with hierarchical clustering was applied to max-normalized trajectories of the 1000 most abundant clonotypes. Separately sequenced CD4+ and CD8+ repertoires were used to assign the CD4 or CD8 phenotype of responding clones. TCRdb trimmed public reads at Q25 via fastp, called clones via MiXCR and kept in-frame beta chains. Here each entry gathers all rows of one CDR3 protein and keeps the most common genes and DNA. The V and J calls follow TCRdb's processing rather than the paper's. The sample table lists a few hundred thousand distinct CDR3 sequences, 8% to 10% of them with a count of one. The ten top clones hold more than 20% of the sample.

The sample belongs to a study of T-cell memory formation after mild COVID-19 (dated by TCRdb to about 2021). In terms of the full investigation: Most TCR sequence clusters were specific to one of the two donors. Two young, previously healthy adult volunteers, one female and one male, were included in the cohort. In a couple of donors, T-cell clones that expanded and contracted after mild COVID-19 were tracked by sequencing TCRalpha and TCRbeta repertoires over time.

PBMCs were isolated by Ficoll-Paque density gradient centrifugation. Results the study describes overall, beyond this receptor: Some responding clones were detected in pre-infection memory, which suggested that pre-existing cross-reactive memory T cells had joined the SARS-CoV-2 response. SARS-CoV-2 specificity was not confirmed for the second-wave clones peaking on day 37. Only two mild cases were covered by the study, and larger cohorts that include severe cases with pre-infection samples were considered necessary. From day 15 to 85, contracting clones showed balanced CD4/CD8 phenotypes, whereas a second wave of clones that expanded from day 15 to 37 leaned towards CD4+. Contracting CD4+ clones were found mainly in CM and EM memory subsets, while CD8+ clones were enriched in EMRA.

In the germline V gene (reference sequence), CDR1 corresponds to SEHNR and CDR2 to FQNEAQ. Measured from the cysteine to the phenylalanine, the CDR3 is 16 residues long. CDR3 DNA is the only sequence kept; it has 48 bases, read in frame from the first base. Trimming leaves V shorter by 5 bases and J shorter by 5 bases, with the junction holding 10 bases beyond the gene matches. Here the chain combines TRBV7-9 and TRBJ1-4, with 8 bases aligning to TRBD1. This receptor was obtained from a man in his late teens or twenties who had mild COVID-19 (a few samples of this study predate the infection). The sample titles of this study are shuffled in the database, so cell type and time point are left out; the donor was told from shared clones. The sequenced sample consisted of PBMCs or a T cell subset sorted from them (not recorded which). This receptor carries the CDR3 CASSPMGTGWNEKLFF. The base sequence is TGTGCCAGCAGCCCAATGGGGACAGGATGGAATGAAAAACTGTTTTTT.